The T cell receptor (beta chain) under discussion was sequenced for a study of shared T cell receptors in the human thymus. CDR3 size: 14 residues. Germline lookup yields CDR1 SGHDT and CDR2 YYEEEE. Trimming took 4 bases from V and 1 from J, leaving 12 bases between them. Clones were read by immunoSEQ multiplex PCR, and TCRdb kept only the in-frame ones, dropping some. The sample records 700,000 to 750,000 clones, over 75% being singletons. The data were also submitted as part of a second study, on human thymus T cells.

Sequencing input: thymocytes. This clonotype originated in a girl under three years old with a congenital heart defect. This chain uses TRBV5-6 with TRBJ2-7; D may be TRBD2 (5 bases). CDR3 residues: CASSGRGTSYEQYF. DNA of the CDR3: TGTGCCAGCAGCGGACGGGGAACGTCCTACGAGCAGTACTTC.